The 18 T cell receptor beta chains in this list originate from one sample, sequenced in a study of spatial heterogeneity in lung cancer. TCRdb re-analysed the 5' RACE reads in MiXCR, keeping a single row per CDR3 protein. The sample has 50,000 to 65,000 distinct CDR3 sequences, approximately 7% seen once. Time point denoted: sample taken at primary tumor resection. Tumor, nontumor lung or frozen PBMC supplied whole RNA, sequenced without sorting. Sample: PBMCs, taken at surgery. Every receptor here comes from a female donor with early-stage non-small cell lung cancer.

In this sample, this clonotype turned up many times. V gene TRBV12-5 combines with J gene TRBJ2-1; the D call may be TRBD1 or TRBD2 (5 bases each). V lost 7 bases, J lost 10 bases, and 20 bases lay in between. The germline V gene has CDR1 LGHNT and CDR2 FRNRAP. This CDR3 contains 14 residues. The CDR3 region is CASAPPPGTGEQFF. For the CDR3, the DNA is TGTGCTAGTGCCCCTCCTCCCGGGACCGGGGAGCAGTTCTTC.

The J gene is TRBJ2-2, the V gene TRBV12-3 or TRBV12-4, with D tentatively TRBD2 (6 bases). The CDR3 length is 14 residues. Trimming pared 7 bases from V and 3 bases from J, leaving 12 bases between. The CDR3 region has the DNA TGTGCCAGCATTTCGGGACTTTACACCGGGGAGCTGTTTTTT. It translates to CASISGLYTGELFF.

This clonotype was observed a handful of times. This rearrangement joins TRBV25-1 to TRBJ2-1; D call uncertain. CDR1 and CDR2 from the germline V gene are MGHDK and SYGVNS. The CDR3 totals 14 residues. Trimming took off 7 bases at V and 8 bases at J, with 18 bases between the two ends. CDR3 region: CASTGRSPPDEQFF. As DNA, the CDR3 is TGTGCCAGCACCGGAAGGAGTCCCCCGGATGAGCAGTTCTTC. The full variable domain, completed using reference TRBV25-1 and TRBJ2-1, is EADIYQTPRYLVIGTGKKITLECSQTMGHDKMYWYQQDPGMELHLIHYSYGVNSTEKGDLSSESTVSRIRTEHFPLTLESARPSHTSQYLCASTGRSPPDEQFFGPGTRLTVL.

This clonotype was seen repeatedly, ten times or more. The chain employs TRBV7-9 and TRBJ1-6; D not certain. The CDR3 length is 15 residues. CDR1 and CDR2 (germline): SEHNR, FQNEAQ (reference sequence). V was trimmed by 1 base and J by 6 bases, leaving 10 bases between them. The CDR3 DNA follows: TGTGCCAGCAGCTTAGTCGCGGTCAGTAATTCACCCCTCCACTTT. Translating gives CASSLVAVSNSPLHF.

The table lists this clonotype with a few counts. This chain links TRBV5-1 with TRBJ1-1, with D uncertain. Trimming removed 0 bases from V and 5 bases from J, with 11 bases in between. CDR3 length: 14 residues. Per germline, CDR1 SGHRS and CDR2 YFSETQ. The CDR3 nucleotides read TGCGCCAGCAGCTTGGTTGGCGGTTCGACTGAAGCTTTCTTT. This sequence encodes CASSLVGGSTEAFF. The full variable domain, rest sourced from reference TRBV5-1 and TRBJ1-1, is KAGVTQTPRYLIKTRGQQVTLSCSPISGHRSVSWYQQTPGQGLQFLFEYFSETQRNKGNFPGRFSGRQFSNSRSEMNVSTLELGDSALYLCASSLVGGSTEAFFGQGTRLTVV.

By share, this clonotype counts as medium-sized (0.01 to 0.1%). The V gene is TRBV28, the J gene TRBJ2-5, with 9 bases that match TRBD2. V lost 3 bases, J lost 6 bases, and 8 bases stayed unmatched. Per germline, CDR1 MDHEN and CDR2 SYDVKM. The CDR3 consists of 15 residues. As DNA, the CDR3 is TGTGCCAGCAGTTTCGGCGGGGGGGAAGGGAAGACCCAGTACTTC. Translating gives CASSFGGGEGKTQYF.

The table lists this clonotype with many counts. The rearrangement uses TRBV12-3 or TRBV12-4 and TRBJ1-5; no firm D call. The CDR3 sequence is 15 residues long. The V end was cut by 7 bases, the J end by 4 bases, with 17 bases between. CDR3 region: CASNLWGPGNQPQHF. CDR3 in DNA: TGTGCCAGCAATCTCTGGGGTCCGGGGAATCAGCCCCAGCATTTT.

A few counts support this clonotype. J is TRBJ2-3 and V is TRBV9; D not resolved. The V gene lost 6 bases and the J gene lost 0 bases, with 17 bases spanning the gap. Germline CDR1 SGDLS, CDR2 YYNGEE. The CDR3 is made up of 16 amino acids. The DNA of the CDR3 is TGTGCCAGCAACGAAATAGAGGACGGTAGCACAGATACGCAGTATTTT. The encoded protein is CASNEIEDGSTDTQYF.

This clonotype was seen more than once but under ten times. V and J are TRBV5-1 and TRBJ2-5; D gene unclear. V gave up 0 bases and J gave up 2 bases, with 8 bases separating them. Germline V gives CDR1 SGHRS, CDR2 YFSETQ. The CDR3 has 14 amino acids. The CDR3 DNA reads TGCGCCAGCAGCTTGGACGCTCCGCAAGAGACCCAGTACTTC. Translated: CASSLDAPQETQYF.

This clonotype has at least ten counts. This chain uses TRBV29-1 with TRBJ1-3; unclear D gene. The V gene's germline CDR1 is SQVTM and CDR2 ANQGSEA. The germline V and J ends were trimmed by 4 bases and 0 bases, with 10 bases remaining between them. This CDR3 comprises 14 residues. DNA for the CDR3: TGCAGCGTTGTGGCGGGAAACTCTGGAAACACCATATATTTT. Amino acids: CSVVAGNSGNTIYF. The complete variable domain, with remaining parts taken from reference TRBV29-1 and TRBJ1-3, reads SAVISQKPSRDICQRGTSLTIQCQVDSQVTMMFWYRQQPGQSLTLIATANQGSEATYESGFVIDKFPISRPNLTFSTLTVSNMSPEDSSIYLCSVVAGNSGNTIYFGEGSWLTVV.

The rearrangement uses TRBV7-2 and TRBJ1-1; no clear D gene. Germline V gene data show CDR1 as SGHTA and CDR2 as FQGNSA. This CDR3 region has 12 residues. V shed 5 bases and J shed 3 bases, with 7 bases lying between them. As DNA, the CDR3 is TGTGCCAGCAGCGACGAGTACACTGAAGCTTTCTTT. As protein: CASSDEYTEAFF.

J is TRBJ2-2 and V is TRBV28; D remains unclear. The CDR3 is 13 amino acids. V lost 3 bases to trimming and J lost 7 bases, with 9 bases between them. Germline-derived CDR1 and CDR2 are MDHEN and SYDVKM. CDR3: CASSFGAIGELFF. CDR3 DNA sequence: TGTGCCAGCAGTTTCGGAGCCATCGGGGAGCTGTTTTTT. The full variable domain, its missing parts supplied by reference TRBV28 and TRBJ2-2, is DVKVTQSSRYLVKRTGEKVFLECVQDMDHENMFWYRQDPGLGLRLIYFSYDVKMKEKGDIPEGYSVSREKKERFSLILESASTNQTSMYLCASSFGAIGELFFGEGSRLTVL.

This clonotype was counted many times. The rearrangement joins TRBV12-5 to TRBJ1-5; unclear D gene. Germline loops: CDR1 LGHNT, CDR2 FRNRAP. V was clipped by 2 bases and J by 4 bases, with 6 bases between them. This CDR3 is built from 13 residues. The CDR3 region is CASGLTGNQPQHF. Written as DNA, the CDR3 is TGTGCTAGTGGTTTGACCGGGAATCAGCCCCAGCATTTT. Supplemented by reference TRBV12-5 and TRBJ1-5, the full variable domain reads DARVTQTPRHKVTEMGQEVTMRCQPILGHNTVFWYRQTMMQGLELLAYFRNRAPLDDSGMPKDRFSAEMPDATLATLKIQPSEPRDSAVYFCASGLTGNQPQHFGDGTRLSIL.

This clonotype was counted once. This sequence joins TRBV6-5 and TRBJ2-1, with unresolved D. The CDR3 is 13 amino acids. The germline V and J ends were trimmed by 2 bases and 8 bases, with 10 bases remaining between them. CDR1 and CDR2 (germline): MNHEY, SVGAGI. The CDR3 sequence is CASSYNQADEQFF. The CDR3 DNA sequence: TGTGCCAGCAGTTACAATCAGGCGGATGAGCAGTTCTTC.

V gene TRBV28 combines with J gene TRBJ2-7; D ambiguous. V lost 6 bases and J 4 bases, leaving 10 bases between the germline ends. The CDR3 loop spans 12 amino acids. CDR1 MDHEN and CDR2 SYDVKM come from the germline V gene. As DNA, the CDR3 is TGTGCCAGCAGGACCGTACAATACGAGCAGTACTTC. Protein product: CASRTVQYEQYF.

This clonotype was counted a few times. The genes are TRBV18 and TRBJ1-1; no reliable D call. CDR3 length: 16 residues. Per germline, CDR1 KGHSH and CDR2 LQKENI. The ends were cut back, 1 base at V and 2 bases at J, with 14 bases in the middle. The CDR3 nucleotides are TGTGCCAGCTCACCACGATATTTCAGTGGCAACACTGAAGCTTTCTTT. Protein product: CASSPRYFSGNTEAFF.

The table lists this clonotype with many counts. The rearrangement links TRBV4-3 to TRBJ2-3; tentative D call: TRBD1 (6 bases). V dropped 2 bases and J dropped 4 bases, with 22 bases sitting between them. The CDR3 is made up of 18 amino acids. Per the germline V gene, CDR1 is LGHNA and CDR2 is YSLEER. The CDR3 reads CASSQIPGHLNEADTQYF. The CDR3 coding sequence is TGCGCCAGCAGCCAAATTCCGGGACACCTTAATGAGGCAGATACGCAGTATTTT.

This clonotype was seen many times. V is TRBV5-1 and J is TRBJ2-7; D not certain. The CDR3 is made up of 13 amino acids. V dropped 0 bases and J dropped 5 bases, with 9 bases sitting between them. Per the germline V gene, CDR1 is SGHRS and CDR2 is YFSETQ. The CDR3 DNA sequence: TGCGCCAGCAGCTTGGCCCCTCTCCACGAGCAGTACTTC. Its translation: CASSLAPLHEQYF.